These 21 T cell receptor beta chains originate from one sample sequenced in a study of a mutant IDH1 vaccine in newly diagnosed glioma. Sample time point: baseline, week 1 (first vaccination visit). Regarding treatment: pre-vaccination baseline after standard-of-care therapy. Produced via immunoSEQ multiplex PCR; TCRdb's table is partial and in-frame only. Of fewer than 45,000 clones detected, roughly three quarters appear once; the ten largest clones hold less than 9.5%. Sequenced here: PBMCs, sampled from a glioma patient treated with radiotherapy, temozolomide or both. The receptors originated from a man aged 35-49 years with glioma. Some clones in this sample may be carry-over from other donors' samples.

This chain links TRBV9 with TRBJ1-2; D is uncertain. CDR1 is SGDLS and CDR2 is YYNGEE in the germline V gene. V was trimmed by 4 bases and J by 0 bases, leaving 13 bases between them. This CDR3 has 15 amino acids. The CDR3 DNA reads as TGTGCCAGCAGCCAGAACGCCCTAGCTAACTATGGCTACACCTTC. Amino acid sequence: CASSQNALANYGYTF.

V and J are TRBV4-3 and TRBJ1-1; a weak D match, TRBD1 (5 bases). This CDR3 is 15 amino acids long. The germline V gene encodes CDR1 LGHNA and CDR2 YSLEER. Between the trimmed V and J ends, which lost 0 bases and 5 bases, there was a span of 13 bases. CDR3 bases: TGCGCCAGCAGCCAAGATCCCGGAGAGGGGACTGAAGCTTTCTTT. Protein: CASSQDPGEGTEAFF.

The gene calls are TRBV23-1 and TRBJ2-1; TRBD1 agrees at 11 bases. TRBV23-1 is annotated as an ORF whose role is uncertain. V lost 3 bases and J lost 4; bases outside the gene matches: 8. This CDR3 region has 17 residues. CDR3 nucleotides: TGCGCCAGCAGTCAGCCTTACCGGGACAGGGGGTACAATGAGCAGTTCTTC. It encodes CASSQPYRDRGYNEQFF.

DNA for the CDR3: TGCGCCAGAGGGATGGGGGTGGATGAGCAGTTCTTC. Amino acid sequence: CARGMGVDEQFF. The V and J genes are TRBV10-1 and TRBJ2-1; D assignment may be TRBD1 or TRBD2 (5 bases each). Trimming removed 9 bases at V and 8 bases at J, with 14 bases between. This CDR3 is built from 12 residues. The germline V gene encodes CDR1 WNHNN and CDR2 SYGVQD (reference sequence).

This chain links TRBV29-1 with TRBJ1-4; no firm D call. The CDR3 runs to 12 residues. Per germline, CDR1 SQVTM and CDR2 ANQGSEA. Trimming shortened V by 7 bases and J by 8 bases, and 14 bases separated the two germline ends. CDR3 region: CSASQRGEKLFF. CDR3 sequence (DNA): TGCAGCGCGTCACAGCGGGGAGAAAAACTGTTTTTT.

The gene calls are TRBV6-6 and TRBJ1-5, with 9 bases matching TRBD1. The CDR3 is 15 amino acids. Germline V gene data show CDR1 as MNHNY and CDR2 as SVGAGI (reference sequence). V trimming: 6 bases; J trimming: 7 bases; junction bases outside the gene matches: 10. CDR3 protein: CASRVTGGAGQPQHF. CDR3 DNA: TGTGCCAGCAGGGTAACAGGGGGCGCGGGACAGCCCCAGCATTTT.

V gene TRBV11-2 combines with J gene TRBJ2-7; D unresolved. The V end was cut by 4 bases, the J end by 1 base, with 17 bases between. Germline V gives CDR1 SGHAT, CDR2 FQNNGV. The CDR3 contains 16 residues. CDR3 sequence (DNA): TGTGCCAGCAGCTCCCCGGTGGAGAGCGCATCCTACGAGCAGTACTTC. Encoded protein: CASSSPVESASYEQYF.

The chain joins TRBV5-1 to TRBJ1-1; D may be TRBD1 (6 bases). This CDR3 spans 16 amino acids. Looked up from germline, CDR1 is SGHRS and CDR2 is YFSETQ. Trimming pared 0 bases from V and 2 bases from J, leaving 14 bases between. CDR3 protein: CASSLDIGQLNTEAFF. In DNA, the CDR3 is TGCGCCAGCAGCTTGGATATCGGACAGCTTAACACTGAAGCTTTCTTT. Together with reference TRBV5-1 and TRBJ1-1, the CDR3 gives the full variable domain: KAGVTQTPRYLIKTRGQQVTLSCSPISGHRSVSWYQQTPGQGLQFLFEYFSETQRNKGNFPGRFSGRQFSNSRSEMNVSTLELGDSALYLCASSLDIGQLNTEAFFGQGTRLTVV.

The chain employs TRBV4-3 and TRBJ1-2, with 8 bases aligning to TRBD1. The CDR3 has 14 amino acids. The junction had 9 bases not matched to a gene; V was cut back by 4 bases and J by 8 bases. CDR1 LGHNA and CDR2 YSLEER come from the germline V gene. The CDR3 DNA is TGCGCCAGCAGCCTCTCGACAGGGGCCAGGGGCTACACCTTC. Protein: CASSLSTGARGYTF.

This rearrangement joins TRBV30 to TRBJ2-5; TRBD2 matches 10 bases. The length of the CDR3 is 14 residues. V dropped 5 bases and J dropped 5; count of bases not matched to a gene: 8. The V gene's germline CDR1 is GTSNPN and CDR2 SVGIG (reference sequence). The CDR3 bases are TGTGCCTGGGGTCCGGGACTAGCGATGGAGACCCAGTACTTC. Amino acid sequence: CAWGPGLAMETQYF.

The chain couples TRBV2 to TRBJ1-1, with TRBD1 as a possible D gene (5 bases). Germline CDR1 and CDR2: SNHLY and FYNNEI. The V end lost 4 bases, the J end lost 1 base, and 7 bases lay between the germline ends. This CDR3 has 13 amino acids. This CDR3 reads CASSGQQNTEAFF. The CDR3 nucleotides read TGTGCCAGCAGTGGACAGCAGAACACTGAAGCTTTCTTT.

This clone has a handful of counts. This chain connects TRBV4-1 to TRBJ1-4; perhaps TRBD1 as D (6 bases). V lost 0 bases to trimming and J lost 5 bases, with 22 bases between them. The CDR3 runs 19 residues. CDR1 and CDR2 from the germline V gene are MGHRA and YSYEKL. For the CDR3, the DNA is TGCGCCAGCAGCCAAGAAGAGGGCCAGGGGAGGAGTTGGAATGAAAAACTGTTTTTT. It translates to CASSQEEGQGRSWNEKLFF.

The V and J genes are TRBV25-1 and TRBJ2-5; D uncertain. V lost 6 bases, J lost 5 bases, and 19 bases lay in between. Germline V gives CDR1 MGHDK, CDR2 SYGVNS. The CDR3 is 15 residues long. CDR3 in DNA: TGTGCCAGCAGCTCCCAAGAGAGGATCCCGGAGACCCAGTACTTC. This gives the protein CASSSQERIPETQYF.

In its sample, this clone was seen a few times. CDR3 sequence: CASSPTAPGYEQYF. The DNA for the CDR3 is TGTGCCAGCAGCCCGACGGCCCCGGGCTACGAGCAGTACTTC. The rearrangement joins TRBV11-2 to TRBJ2-7; D ambiguous. Germline values: CDR1 SGHAT, CDR2 FQNNGV. V shed 5 bases and J shed 3 bases, with 14 bases lying between them. The CDR3 runs 14 residues.

This sequence joins TRBV6-1 and TRBJ1-5; 8 bases agree with TRBD1. With V trimmed by 0 bases and J by 6 bases, 4 bases remained unmatched. Germline V gene lookup returns CDR1 MNHNS and CDR2 SASEGT. CDR3 size: 15 residues. The CDR3 DNA follows: TGTGCCAGCAGTGAAGCGCTTGACAGGGGTCAGCCCCAGCATTTT. Translated, it gives CASSEALDRGQPQHF.

The V gene is TRBV2, the J gene TRBJ1-5; D is perhaps TRBD1 (5 bases). The CDR3 sequence is 17 residues long. Trimming removed 4 bases at V and 2 bases at J, with 18 bases between. Germline CDR1 SNHLY, CDR2 FYNNEI. CDR3 coding DNA: TGTGCCAGCAGTGTGAGGATCAGGGACGTGGGCAATCAGCCCCAGCATTTT. Translated, it gives CASSVRIRDVGNQPQHF.

The chain joins TRBV18 to TRBJ1-1, with 7 bases fitting TRBD1. CDR3 length: 14 amino acids. Germline trimming cut 0 bases from V and 8 bases from J; bases unmatched to any gene: 6. Germline values: CDR1 KGHSH, CDR2 LQKENI. As DNA, the CDR3 is TGTGCCAGCTCACCACCGAGCAGACAGGGCGAAGCTTTCTTT. This codes for CASSPPSRQGEAFF.

J is TRBJ2-1 and V is TRBV6-5; TRBD2 matches 7 bases. Germline CDR1 MNHEY, CDR2 SVGAGI. The length of the CDR3 is 13 residues. V shed 4 bases and J 15 bases; nucleotides not matched to a gene: 12. This CDR3 is CASSSTHQRGLFF. The CDR3 DNA follows: TGTGCCAGCAGTTCGACACATCAGCGGGGTTTGTTCTTC.

The chain combines TRBV4-1 with TRBJ2-2; D gene unclear. CDR3 size: 16 residues. From germline, CDR1 is MGHRA and CDR2 YSYEKL. V dropped 1 base and J dropped 4 bases, with 13 bases sitting between them. The CDR3 loop is CASSQGLVVGTGELFF. Here the CDR3 DNA reads TGCGCCAGCAGCCAAGGGCTGGTGGTAGGCACCGGGGAGCTGTTTTTT.

J is TRBJ2-3 and V is TRBV2; D gene unclear. The V end was cut by 4 bases, the J end by 3 bases, with 11 bases between. The CDR3 totals 14 residues. In germline, CDR1 is SNHLY, CDR2 FYNNEI. The CDR3, as DNA: TGTGCCAGCAGTGGCGCGGTCTCGACAGATACGCAGTATTTT. This encodes CASSGAVSTDTQYF.

This sequence joins TRBV5-6 and TRBJ2-1; D not resolved. V shed 2 bases and J shed 5 bases, with 8 bases lying between them. Germline V gene sequence: CDR1 SGHDT, CDR2 YYEEEE. There are 13 residues in the CDR3. DNA of the CDR3: TGTGCCAGCAGCTTTTACGGTAACAATGAGCAGTTCTTC. Amino acids: CASSFYGNNEQFF.